Following are 14 T cell receptor beta chains from one sample sequenced in a study of T cell responses to AZD1222 COVID-19 vaccine. The data were produced by immunoSEQ multiplex PCR, yet TCRdb's version contains in-frame clones alone and is incomplete. The sample includes 180,000 or so clones, approximately 90% of them seen just once. The sequences come from peripheral blood, collected 28 days after the second AZD1222 dose. All receptors come from an adult who received the AZD1222 COVID-19 vaccine.

The J gene is TRBJ2-7, the V gene TRBV6-5; 9 bases are a match to TRBD2. Germline CDR1 reads MNHEY; CDR2 reads SVGAGI. J lost 5 bases, V lost 0 bases, and 8 bases had no gene match. The CDR3 is made up of 16 amino acids. The CDR3 DNA reads TGTGCCAGCAGTTACTCGAGTAGCGGGAGTCGCCACGAGCAGTACTTC. As protein: CASSYSSSGSRHEQYF.

The sample holds one count of this clone. The chain's CDR3 is CASSTAGGPGTDTQYF. CDR3 bases: TGTGCCAGCAGTACGGCGGGAGGGCCAGGCACAGATACGCAGTATTTT. This chain uses TRBV6-2 or TRBV6-3 with TRBJ2-3; 9 bases align to TRBD2. Germline V gives CDR1 MNHEY, CDR2 SVGEGT. There are 16 residues in the CDR3. V gave up 5 bases and J gave up 1 base; unmatched junction bases: 7.

The rearrangement links TRBV14 to TRBJ2-1, with 15 bases lining up with TRBD2. The germline V gene encodes CDR1 SGHDN and CDR2 FVKESK. The CDR3 has 17 residues. V was pared by 4 bases and J by 1 base, with 2 bases of the junction left unmatched. The CDR3 sequence is CASSLGLAGGSYNEQFF. CDR3 DNA sequence: TGTGCCAGCAGCCTCGGACTAGCGGGAGGGTCCTACAATGAGCAGTTCTTC.

This chain joins TRBV27 and TRBJ2-7; D possibly corresponds to TRBD1 (5 bases). Germline assignment: CDR1 MNHEY and CDR2 SMNVEV (reference sequence). The ends were cut back, 4 bases at V and 2 bases at J, with 9 bases in the middle. This CDR3 contains 13 residues. The CDR3: CASSSRVTYEQYF. In DNA, the CDR3 is TGTGCCAGCAGTTCCAGGGTCACCTACGAGCAGTACTTC.

The V gene is TRBV7-3, the J gene TRBJ2-7; 9 bases match TRBD1. Germline trimming cut 4 bases from V and 5 bases from J; bases unmatched to any gene: 6. The CDR3 spans 14 residues. Per the germline V gene, CDR1 is SGHTA and CDR2 is FQGTGA. The CDR3 DNA is TGTGCCAGCAGCTCGGACAGGGGTAGCGACGAGCAGTACTTC. It is translated as CASSSDRGSDEQYF. The full variable domain, in which reference TRBV7-3 and TRBJ2-7 provide the parts outside the CDR3, is GAGVSQTPSNKVTEKGKYVELRCDPISGHTALYWYRQSLGQGPEFLIYFQGTGAADDSGLPNDRFFAVRPEGSVSTLKIQRTERGDSAVYLCASSSDRGSDEQYFGPGTRLTVT.

The genes are TRBV7-2 and TRBJ2-7; 10 bases line up with TRBD1. Germline lookup yields CDR1 SGHTA and CDR2 FQGNSA. The CDR3 totals 16 residues. The trim removed 0 bases at V and 0 bases at J, leaving 2 bases unmatched. The CDR3 coding sequence is TGTGCCAGCAGCTTAGCGGGGACAGGGGCCTCCTACGAGCAGTACTTC. It translates to CASSLAGTGASYEQYF.

V is TRBV5-1 and J is TRBJ1-1, with D possibly being TRBD1 (5 bases). CDR1 is SGHRS and CDR2 is YFSETQ in the germline V gene. The CDR3 is 14 residues long. V dropped 0 bases and J dropped 5 bases, with 11 bases sitting between them. The chain's CDR3 is CASSLGQGMTEAFF. CDR3 bases: TGCGCCAGCAGCTTGGGGCAGGGTATGACTGAAGCTTTCTTT.

The rearrangement links TRBV6-2 or TRBV6-3 to TRBJ2-3, with 7 positions matching TRBD2. Per germline, CDR1 MNHEY and CDR2 SVGEGT. V shed 2 bases, J shed 2 bases, and the junction held 7 bases outside the gene matches. This CDR3 region has 16 residues. The DNA of the CDR3 is TGTGCCAGCAGTTACCGGGCGGGAGAAACCACAGATACGCAGTATTTT. Amino acid sequence: CASSYRAGETTDTQYF.

The chain is built from TRBV5-1 and TRBJ1-4; D possibly corresponds to TRBD1 (5 bases). The CDR3 has 15 residues. From germline, CDR1 is SGHRS and CDR2 YFSETQ. Trimming stripped 6 bases from V and 2 bases from J, with 14 bases between. CDR3 region: CASNPLGTTNEKLFF. CDR3 sequence (DNA): TGCGCCAGCAACCCCCTCGGGACCACTAATGAAAAACTGTTTTTT. Full variable domain (missing parts from reference TRBV5-1 and TRBJ1-4): KAGVTQTPRYLIKTRGQQVTLSCSPISGHRSVSWYQQTPGQGLQFLFEYFSETQRNKGNFPGRFSGRQFSNSRSEMNVSTLELGDSALYLCASNPLGTTNEKLFFGSGTQLSVL.

The rearrangement uses TRBV24-1 and TRBJ2-3, with 11 bases aligning to TRBD1. Germline V gene sequence: CDR1 KGHDR, CDR2 SFDVKD. The J segment lost 6 bases and the V segment lost 3 bases, leaving 4 bases of the junction unmatched. The length of the CDR3 is 15 residues. CDR3 sequence reads: CATSDRTGGNDTQYF. CDR3 in DNA: TGTGCCACCAGTGATCGGACAGGGGGCAATGATACGCAGTATTTT.

The chain links TRBV7-9 to TRBJ1-2; 10 bases fit TRBD1. Germline V gene sequence: CDR1 SEHNR, CDR2 FQNEAQ (reference sequence). The V segment lost 8 bases and the J segment 4 bases; nucleotides outside the gene matches: 7. CDR3 length: 14 amino acids. Here the CDR3 DNA reads TGTGCCAGCTTCGGACAGGGGGGGGCCTATGGCTACACCTTC. Its translation is CASFGQGGAYGYTF.

V is TRBV6-5 and J is TRBJ2-1; TRBD1 aligns across 9 bases. The germline V gene has CDR1 MNHEY and CDR2 SVGAGI. This CDR3 has 15 amino acids. V was clipped by 7 bases and J by 3 bases; unmatched bases: 7. Here the CDR3 reads CASTTPGQGYNEQFF. The CDR3 DNA reads TGTGCCAGCACCACCCCGGGACAGGGCTACAATGAGCAGTTCTTC.

This clone showed up just a few times. This sequence joins TRBV6-6 and TRBJ2-2; 10 bases fit TRBD1. V lost 6 bases and J lost 6; bases outside the gene matches: 4. Germline CDR1 MNHNY, CDR2 SVGAGI (reference sequence). The CDR3 sequence is 14 residues long. The CDR3 region is CASRRDRGAGELFF. The CDR3 coding sequence is TGTGCCAGCAGAAGGGACAGGGGTGCCGGGGAGCTGTTTTTT.

This sequence joins TRBV23-1 and TRBJ2-7, with 11 bases aligning to TRBD1. TRBV23-1 is flagged as an ORF with uncertain function. This CDR3 comprises 19 residues. V gave up 11 bases and J gave up 5 bases; unmatched junction bases: 26. The CDR3 nucleotides read TGCGCCGTCAACCCGGGAGGGACAGGGGGATCAGACCCCAAGAACGAGCAGTACTTC. Amino acid sequence: CAVNPGGTGGSDPKNEQYF.